This T cell receptor beta chain comes out of a study of shared clonotypes between healthy human individuals. Study as a whole: Three plates were used per donor for CD4 naive, three for CD4 memory, two for CD8 naive and one for CD8 memory.

Profiling relied on immunoSEQ multiplex PCR, and the TCRdb table lists in-frame clones only, not all of them. The sample shows under 1,100,000 clones, roughly 80% of them seen only once. Donors were healthy HIV-negative adults without recently reported acute infections or vaccinations. All of the donors resided in Nashville, Tennessee, and each was a Caucasian adult. The CDR3 is made up of 16 amino acids. Trimming pared 2 bases from V and 3 bases from J, leaving 17 bases between. Germline CDR1 reads SGDLS; CDR2 reads YYNGEE. This TCR came from a man aged 18 to 35 in good health. Sequencing was performed on memory CD4+ T cells sorted from blood. Subset meaning: CD45RA-negative fraction. The chain joins TRBV9 to TRBJ2-5; TRBD1 might be the D (6 bases). The CDR3 reads CASSVGAVSIEETQYF. The DNA of the CDR3 is TGTGCCAGCAGCGTGGGGGCCGTCTCTATCGAAGAGACCCAGTACTTC.